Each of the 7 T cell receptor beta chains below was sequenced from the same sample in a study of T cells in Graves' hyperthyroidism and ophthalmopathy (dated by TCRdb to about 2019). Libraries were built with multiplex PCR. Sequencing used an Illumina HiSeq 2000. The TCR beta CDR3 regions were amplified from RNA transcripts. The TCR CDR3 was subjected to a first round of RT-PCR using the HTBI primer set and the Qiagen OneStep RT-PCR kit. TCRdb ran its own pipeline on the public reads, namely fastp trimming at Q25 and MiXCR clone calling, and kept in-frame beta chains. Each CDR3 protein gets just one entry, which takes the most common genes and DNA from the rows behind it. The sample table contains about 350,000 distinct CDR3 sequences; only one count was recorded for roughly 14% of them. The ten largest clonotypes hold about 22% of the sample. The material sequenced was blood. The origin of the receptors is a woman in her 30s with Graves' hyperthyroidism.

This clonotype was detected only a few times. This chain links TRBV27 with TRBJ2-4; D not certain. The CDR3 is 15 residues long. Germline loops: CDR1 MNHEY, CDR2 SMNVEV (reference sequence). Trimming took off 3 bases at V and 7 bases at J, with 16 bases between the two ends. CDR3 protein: CASSFTSNSSNIQYF. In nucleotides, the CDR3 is TGTGCCAGCAGTTTCACCTCCAACAGTAGTAACATTCAGTACTTC.

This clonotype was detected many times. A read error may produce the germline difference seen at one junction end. The CDR3 DNA sequence: TGTGCCAGCAGTTCCGGCGGAGCGTCCTATAATGAGCAGTTCTTC. Residues: CASSSGGASYNEQFF. This sequence joins TRBV6-5 and TRBJ2-1; D gene uncertain. Per the germline V gene, CDR1 is MNHEY and CDR2 is SVGAGI. This CDR3 has 15 residues.

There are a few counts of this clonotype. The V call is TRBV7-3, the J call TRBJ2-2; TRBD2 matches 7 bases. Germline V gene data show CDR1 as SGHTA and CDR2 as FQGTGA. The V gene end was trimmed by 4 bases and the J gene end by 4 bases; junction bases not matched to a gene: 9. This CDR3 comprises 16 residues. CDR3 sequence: CASSYYSGVTTGELFF. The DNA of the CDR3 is TGTGCCAGCAGCTACTACAGCGGGGTCACCACCGGGGAGCTGTTTTTT.

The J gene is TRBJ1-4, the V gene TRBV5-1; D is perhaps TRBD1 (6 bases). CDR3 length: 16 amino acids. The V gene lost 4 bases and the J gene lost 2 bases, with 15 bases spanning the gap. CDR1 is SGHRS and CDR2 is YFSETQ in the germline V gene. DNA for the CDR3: TGCGCCAGCAGCCTGCGGGGGGCGCAGACTAATGAAAAACTGTTTTTT. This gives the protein CASSLRGAQTNEKLFF.

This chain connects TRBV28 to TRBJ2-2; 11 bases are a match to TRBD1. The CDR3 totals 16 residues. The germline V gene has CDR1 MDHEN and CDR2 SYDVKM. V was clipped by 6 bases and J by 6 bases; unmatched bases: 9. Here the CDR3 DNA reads TGTGCCAGCAGCGGTCGGACAGGGGGCTTTGCCGGGGAGCTGTTTTTT. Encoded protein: CASSGRTGGFAGELFF.

As DNA, the CDR3 is TGTGCCAGCAGCGCGACGACGATCGGGGAGCTGTTTTTT. Its translation: CASSATTIGELFF. This chain connects TRBV5-4 to TRBJ2-2; unclear D gene. CDR3 length: 13 amino acids. The V end lost 4 bases, the J end lost 7 bases, and 11 bases lay between the germline ends. The germline CDR1 and CDR2 sequences are SGHNT and YYREEE (reference sequence). Variable domain in full (rest from reference TRBV5-4 and TRBJ2-2): ETGVTQSPTHLIKTRGQQVTLRCSSQSGHNTVSWYQQALGQGPQFIFQYYREEENGRGNFPPRFSGLQFPNYSSELNVNALELDDSALYLCASSATTIGELFFGEGSRLTVL.

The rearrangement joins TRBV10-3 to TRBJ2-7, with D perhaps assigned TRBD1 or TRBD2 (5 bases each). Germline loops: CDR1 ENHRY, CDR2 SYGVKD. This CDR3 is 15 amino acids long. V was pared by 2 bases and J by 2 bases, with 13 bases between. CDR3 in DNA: TGTGCCATCAGTGAGCAAGGCCGGGGCGCCTACGAGCAGTACTTC. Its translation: CAISEQGRGAYEQYF.